The present entry profiles one T cell receptor beta chain with its context. The antigen is not known. The data stem from a study of tumor-infiltrating lymphocytes in primary liver carcinoma. In the study overall: Productive TCRbeta read yields ran from roughly 3.6 to 7.5 million per sample and were similar between tissues.

This CDR3 is built from 13 residues. Trimming pared 5 bases from V and 2 bases from J, leaving 6 bases between. Germline-derived CDR1 and CDR2 are MDHEN and SYDVKM. The study, taken as a whole, reports: It was in tumors, not blood, that the top-250-clone fraction was significantly higher (p = 0.039).

Reverse transcription of roughly 0.45 ug total RNA with a constant-region primer produced TCR beta cDNA. A slightly modified ARM-PCR protocol with three nested multiplex PCR rounds produced these TCR beta libraries. A C-beta reverse primer and TRBV1-TRBV30 forward primers served in each of the first two PCR rounds, at roughly 10 cycles apiece. TCRdb independently ran MiXCR on the multiplex PCR reads; one entry per CDR3 protein. The sample includes almost 200,000 distinct CDR3 sequences, 65% of them seen just once. Unsorted whole blood supplied the blood RNA, and germline DNA was isolated too. The chain links TRBV28 to TRBJ2-2, with no clear D. The sequenced sample consisted of peripheral blood. The source is a woman aged 55-70 years with primary liver carcinoma and hepatitis B virus infection. In DNA, the CDR3 is TGTGCCAGCAGTATCTTAAACACCGGGGAGCTGTTTTTT. Translation: CASSILNTGELFF.